The 22 T cell receptor beta chains in this list originate from one sample, sequenced in a study of T cell repertoires in cytomegalovirus infection. No antigen has been assigned to these receptors. TCRdb independently ran MiXCR on the reads; one entry per CDR3 protein. The repertoire holds around 430,000 distinct CDR3 sequences, with approximately 42% as singletons. Sequences were derived from cultured PBMCs, sampled from culture after CMV antigen stimulation. These receptors were obtained from a human donor in good health (CMV status not recorded). Some clones in this sample may be carry-over from other donors' samples.

This clonotype was recorded many times. The chain uses TRBV7-8 and TRBJ1-5; 7 nucleotides agree with TRBD1. V lost 5 bases to trimming and J lost 1 base; unmatched junction nucleotides: 14. The germline gives CDR1 SGHVS, CDR2 FQNEAQ. CDR3 length: 18 amino acids. DNA of the CDR3: TGTGCCAGCAGCAAACGACAGGGACCTGGCTTAAGCAATCAGCCCCAGCATTTT. Translating gives CASSKRQGPGLSNQPQHF.

This clonotype was counted a few times. The chain carries TRBV4-1 and TRBJ1-5; a possible D gene is TRBD1 (6 bases). V was cut by 0 bases and J by 4 bases, with 16 bases left in between. The CDR3 length is 17 residues. Germline lookup yields CDR1 MGHRA and CDR2 YSYEKL. DNA for the CDR3: TGCGCCAGCAGCCAAGAGGGGTCCCTCAGGGGAAATCAGCCCCAGCATTTT. It encodes CASSQEGSLRGNQPQHF.

The chain joins TRBV12-3 or TRBV12-4 to TRBJ2-7; D is undetermined. V lost 3 bases, J lost 6 bases, and 12 bases lay in between. The CDR3 is 13 residues long. The CDR3 region has the DNA TGTGCCAGCAGTTTCGGCTATCCCCGCGAGCAGTACTTC. It codes for CASSFGYPREQYF.

The rearrangement links TRBV20-1 to TRBJ2-6; a weak D match, TRBD1 (5 bases). The V end lost 1 base, the J end lost 4 bases, and 11 bases lay between the germline ends. Per germline, CDR1 DFQATT and CDR2 SNEGSKA (reference sequence). CDR3 length equals 15 residues. CDR3 nucleotides: TGCAGTGCTAGAGGCCAGGGAACCGGGGCCAACGTCCTGACTTTC. Residues: CSARGQGTGANVLTF.

The sample holds one count of this clonotype. The chain has TRBV29-1 and TRBJ2-3; D may be TRBD2 (6 bases). The length of the CDR3 is 14 residues. Germline lookup yields CDR1 SQVTM and CDR2 ANQGSEA. Trimming removed 7 bases at V and 8 bases at J, with 22 bases between. The CDR3 loop is CSADPGLTTGTQYF. In DNA, the CDR3 is TGCAGCGCCGATCCGGGACTCACGACGGGTACGCAGTATTTT.

The gene calls are TRBV30 and TRBJ1-1, with unresolved D. This CDR3 is built from 15 residues. V was cut by 2 bases and J by 0 bases, with 13 bases left in between. CDR1 GTSNPN and CDR2 SVGIG come from the germline V gene (reference sequence). The CDR3 coding sequence is TGTGCCTGGAGTCCCCGAGGGCATTTGAACACTGAAGCTTTCTTT. Protein product: CAWSPRGHLNTEAFF.

This clonotype turned up a few times. This chain joins TRBV12-3 or TRBV12-4 and TRBJ1-2; 9 nucleotides match TRBD1. The CDR3 loop spans 15 amino acids. Trimming removed 6 bases from V and 5 bases from J; junction bases left unmatched: 10. CDR3 residues: CASRQTGTGSYGYTF. In DNA form, the CDR3 reads TGTGCCAGCAGACAAACCGGGACAGGGTCTTATGGCTACACCTTC.

This clonotype was observed a few times. The chain is built from TRBV20-1 and TRBJ2-3, with TRBD1 matching 7 bases. Trimming cost V 2 bases and J 3 bases; bases outside gene matches: 2. The CDR3 contains 13 residues. Germline V lookup: CDR1 DFQATT, CDR2 SNEGSKA (reference sequence). CDR3 protein: CSARFRGTDTQYF. CDR3 in DNA: TGCAGTGCTAGATTCAGGGGGACAGATACGCAGTATTTT.

V and J are TRBV7-2 and TRBJ2-1; 12 nucleotides agree with TRBD2. This CDR3 is 16 amino acids long. Germline V CDR1 and CDR2: SGHTA, FQGNSA. Unmatched junction bases numbered 4, after V lost 3 bases and J lost 4 bases. DNA of the CDR3: TGTGCCAGCAGCTTGACGACTAGCGGGAGTTACAATGAGCAGTTCTTC. Protein: CASSLTTSGSYNEQFF.

The CDR3: CASSQALGPGREQFF. The CDR3 DNA sequence: TGCGCCAGCAGCCAGGCTCTGGGACCCGGAAGGGAGCAGTTCTTC. The chain recombines TRBV4-1 with TRBJ2-1, with D tentatively TRBD1 or TRBD2 (5 bases each). The CDR3 consists of 15 residues. The V gene's germline CDR1 is MGHRA and CDR2 YSYEKL. V was shortened by 3 bases and J by 10 bases, with 19 bases between the two germline ends.

This clonotype was found many times. The chain carries TRBV7-2 and TRBJ2-6; the D is unclear. Trimming took off 1 base at V and 2 bases at J, with 9 bases between the two ends. Germline V gene lookup returns CDR1 SGHTA and CDR2 FQGNSA. CDR3 length equals 16 residues. In nucleotides, the CDR3 is TGTGCCAGCAGCTTAGTCGGGTGGGCTGGGGCCAACGTCCTGACTTTC. Its translation is CASSLVGWAGANVLTF.

This clonotype was seen a handful of times. The gene calls are TRBV7-2 and TRBJ1-4; D not certain. Germline-derived CDR1 and CDR2 are SGHTA and FQGNSA. The CDR3 is made up of 17 amino acids. V lost 5 bases and J lost 8, with 24 bases in between. The chain's CDR3 is CASSPPYVGPAGEKLFF. The DNA of the CDR3 is TGTGCCAGCAGCCCGCCTTACGTAGGCCCCGCGGGGGAAAAACTGTTTTTT.

The CDR3 sequence is CASTEISLNTGELFF. The CDR3 DNA sequence: TGTGCCAGCACCGAAATCAGCCTGAACACCGGGGAGCTGTTTTTT. V usage is TRBV28 and J usage is TRBJ2-2; D is undetermined. Germline CDR1 reads MDHEN; CDR2 reads SYDVKM. The V and J ends lost 7 bases and 1 base respectively, with 13 bases between them. The CDR3 sequence is 15 residues long.

The V gene is TRBV2, the J gene TRBJ2-1, with 10 bases aligning to TRBD1. This CDR3 region has 14 residues. After removal of 5 bases from V and 8 bases from J, the junction contained 6 bases not matched to a gene. The V gene's germline CDR1 is SNHLY and CDR2 FYNNEI. CDR3 bases: TGTGCCAGCAGTAAGGACAGGGGGGAATATGAGCAGTTCTTC. Protein sequence: CASSKDRGEYEQFF. The full variable domain, with the rest looked up from reference TRBV2 and TRBJ2-1, is EPEVTQTPSHQVTQMGQEVILRCVPISNHLYFYWYRQILGQKVEFLVSFYNNEISEKSEIFDDQFSVERPDGSNFTLKIRSTKLEDSAMYFCASSKDRGEYEQFFGPGTRLTVL.

J is TRBJ2-5 and V is TRBV7-2, with D unclear. V lost 3 bases and J 6 bases, leaving 8 bases between the germline ends. The germline CDR1 and CDR2 sequences are SGHTA and FQGNSA. The CDR3 contains 12 residues. The CDR3, as DNA: TGTGCCAGCAGCTTCTCGCTTAAGACCCAGTACTTC. Translation: CASSFSLKTQYF.

This clonotype was observed at least ten times. The rearrangement links TRBV7-2 to TRBJ2-1, with 8 bases lining up with TRBD2. The V segment lost 5 bases and the J segment 4 bases; nucleotides outside the gene matches: 7. The CDR3 contains 15 residues. The V gene's germline CDR1 is SGHTA and CDR2 FQGNSA. In DNA, the CDR3 is TGTGCCAGCAGCCCCTCCGGGGGGGGATACAATGAGCAGTTCTTC. Its translation is CASSPSGGGYNEQFF.

This clonotype was counted between two and nine times. This sequence joins TRBV27 and TRBJ2-7, with D unresolved. Germline CDR1 reads MNHEY; CDR2 reads SMNVEV (reference sequence). This CDR3 is built from 14 residues. V shed 2 bases and J shed 5 bases, with 13 bases lying between them. The CDR3 region is CASSLGWAKDEQYF. For the CDR3, the DNA is TGTGCCAGCAGTTTAGGTTGGGCTAAGGACGAGCAGTACTTC.

This chain connects TRBV9 to TRBJ1-3; D is undetermined. Deletions cut 0 bases from V and 4 bases from J, with 14 bases between. CDR1 is SGDLS, CDR2 YYNGEE, per germline. This CDR3 is 16 amino acids long. CDR3 residues: CASSVDTSGRGNTIYF. The CDR3 DNA is TGTGCCAGCAGCGTAGATACGTCCGGGAGGGGAAACACCATATATTTT. Full variable domain (outside the CDR3, taken from reference TRBV9 and TRBJ1-3): DSGVTQTPKHLITATGQRVTLRCSPRSGDLSVYWYQQSLDQGLQFLIQYYNGEERAKGNILERFSAQQFPDLHSELNLSSLELGDSALYFCASSVDTSGRGNTIYFGEGSWLTVV.

There are a few counts of this clonotype. This chain links TRBV12-3 or TRBV12-4 with TRBJ1-5; D possibly corresponds to TRBD1 (5 bases). V lost 5 bases, J lost 1 base, and 12 bases lay in between. The CDR3 spans 15 residues. The CDR3 DNA follows: TGTGCCAGCAGTCCCCAGGGTCGGAGCAATCAGCCCCAGCATTTT. This codes for CASSPQGRSNQPQHF.

As to this clonotype: Mismatch with germline at one junction end may stem from a read error. This chain joins TRBV19 and TRBJ2-3, with a weak D call TRBD2 (5 bases). Germline CDR1 reads LNHDA; CDR2 reads SQIVND (reference sequence). This CDR3 region has 16 residues. For the CDR3, the DNA is TGTGCCAGTAGCAACGGTCCCGCGGCTAGCACAGAGACGCAGTTTTTT. Its protein product is CASSNGPAASTETQFF. Based on the CDR3 plus reference TRBV19 and TRBJ2-3, the full variable domain is DGGITQSPKYLFRKEGQNVTLSCEQNLNHDAMYWYRQDPGQGLRLIYYSQIVNDFQKGDIAEGYSVSREKKESFPLTVTSAQKNPTAFYLCASSNGPAASTETQFFGPGTRLTVL.

The V and J genes are TRBV20-1 and TRBJ2-5, with TRBD2 as a possible D gene (5 bases). Germline CDR1 is DFQATT and CDR2 is SNEGSKA (reference sequence). Trimming pared 1 base from V and 0 bases from J, leaving 12 bases between. The CDR3 contains 15 residues. The CDR3 DNA is TGCAGTGCTAGAGCTAGCCGGCGGTACCAAGAGACCCAGTACTTC. It is translated as CSARASRRYQETQYF.

In this sample, this clonotype turned up a few times. The rearrangement joins TRBV7-2 to TRBJ2-1, with 12 positions matching TRBD2. Per germline, CDR1 SGHTA and CDR2 FQGNSA. The CDR3 sequence is 16 residues long. J lost 8 bases, V lost 2 bases, and 7 bases had no gene match. CDR3 in amino acids: CASSLWASGGADEQFF. CDR3 coding DNA: TGTGCCAGCAGCTTATGGGCTAGCGGGGGGGCGGATGAGCAGTTCTTC.